The subject of this entry is one TCR beta chain. Its matching antigen is unknown. PCR amplification relied on 60 Vbeta primers (plus 13 Jbeta primers). In the original processing: The count from a later analysis was 60 million to 85 million unique TCR beta chains, 9.5 million to 13 million of them shared. TCRdb keeps only in-frame clones here, not all; method: immunoSEQ multiplex PCR. That table gives V, J and clone size, and the DNA gave D and trimming. The table records about 280,000 clones, 70% to 90% of them present only once. These data are taken from a study of cytomegalovirus exposure and HLA in healthy donors. In the study overall: Most genotyped donors, over 70% of about 430, had Caucasian-associated genetic ancestry. Broader study findings: Later analysis indicated greater clonal expansion among HLA-associated TCR beta chains than among equally common other chains. Researchers reportedly found TCR beta sequences accurately predicted most subjects' HLA-A and HLA-B alleles.

With 0 bases clipped from V and 2 bases from J, the junction kept 3 bases outside the gene matches. The CDR3 loop spans 16 amino acids. The germline gives CDR1 SGHTA, CDR2 FQGNSA. The V gene is TRBV7-2, the J gene TRBJ2-3; 9 bases line up with TRBD2. The source of this sequence is a young woman in good health and CMV-seronegative. Specimen: PBMCs. CDR3 in DNA: TGTGCCAGCAGCTTAGCGCTAGCGGGGTACACAGATACGCAGTATTTT. It encodes CASSLALAGYTDTQYF.